This T cell receptor beta chain was profiled in a study of T cell repertoires in cytomegalovirus infection. On the study more broadly: HLA-B-restricted CMV epitopes that are well studied were used alongside recently identified HLA-C-restricted ones. TCR beta signatures that were public indicated CMV infection and matching HLA type. Points from the study as a whole: Frequencies of public TCR beta families were cumulated, and this identified carriers of CMV plus the relevant HLA. Ex vivo, HLA-C-restricted CMV-specific TCR beta clonotypes prevailed over the rest of the response.

Losses at the gene ends were 5 bases for V and 3 bases for J; bases not matched to a gene: 5. Germline loops: CDR1 LNHNV, CDR2 YYDKDF (reference sequence). CDR3 length equals 14 residues. On this clonotype itself: What it binds is unknown.

TCRdb called the reads again in MiXCR, with one record for every CDR3 protein. Of about 69,000 distinct CDR3 sequences detected, about 27% appear once; the ten largest clones hold 50% to 65%. The TCR was taken from a human donor in good health (CMV status not recorded). Some clones in this sample may be carry-over from other donors' samples. The V gene is TRBV15, the J gene TRBJ1-1; 8 positions match TRBD1. This sample comprised CD8+ T cells from cultured PBMCs, obtained from culture after CMV antigen stimulation. CDR3 coding DNA: TGTGCCACCAGCGGACAGGGAGGGCACACTGAAGCTTTCTTT. Its protein product is CATSGQGGHTEAFF.